This TCR beta chain was retrieved from a study of cytomegalovirus exposure and HLA in healthy donors. At the level of the study: Later, an analysis reported that the 130 or so validation repertoires had used the same platform as the 500 to 800 first-cohort repertoires. Overall study results and limits: The study put some 150 TCR beta chains on its list as cytomegalovirus-associated. The finding came from a later analysis; first-cohort TCR clusters tended to co-occur in the 95 to 150 validation repertoires.

Concerning this clone itself: Its antigen is currently unknown.

The germline gives CDR1 SGHNT, CDR2 YYREEE (reference sequence). Trimming cost V 0 bases and J 6 bases, with 12 bases left between them. There are 15 residues in the CDR3. Profiled with immunoSEQ multiplex PCR; TCRdb holds only in-frame clones, not every one. The sample has some 83,000 clones; less than 95% are singletons. Material: PBMCs. The sequence came from a woman under 30 in good health and CMV-seropositive. The V call is TRBV5-4, the J call TRBJ2-2; D might be TRBD2 (6 bases). The CDR3: CASSLVLAAAGELFF. Written as DNA, the CDR3 is TGTGCCAGCAGCTTGGTACTAGCCGCGGCCGGGGAGCTGTTTTTT.